These 30 T cell receptor beta chains originate from one sample sequenced in a study of cytomegalovirus exposure and HLA in healthy donors (dated by TCRdb to between 2016 and 2019). Library preparation was by the immunoSEQ multiplex PCR assay. Entries here come from immuneACCESS through TCRdb and include only in-frame sequences with V and J called. Some clones fail to appear in such tables; in the studies checked, an unresolved V gene covers under half of the shortfall, and the cause of the remainder is unknown. The sample table records 220,000 or so clones; around nine tenths of these occur just once. The biggest ten clones account for around 1% of the sample. Sequenced material: PBMCs. The origin of the receptors is a woman under 30 in good health and CMV-seronegative.

This clone showed up just a few times. This sequence joins TRBV5-1 and TRBJ1-3; D call uncertain. Germline loops: CDR1 SGHRS, CDR2 YFSETQ. CDR3 size: 13 residues. Trimming shortened V by 1 base and J by 8 bases, and 10 bases separated the two germline ends. CDR3 residues: CASSLSPGDTIYF. The CDR3, as DNA: TGCGCCAGCAGCTTGAGCCCCGGGGACACCATATATTTT.

A single count supports this clone. V usage is TRBV10-3 and J usage is TRBJ2-7; 13 bases are a match to TRBD2. The CDR3 sequence is 13 residues long. V dropped 6 bases and J dropped 5; count of bases not matched to a gene: 1. CDR1 is ENHRY, CDR2 SYGVKD, per germline. CDR3 coding DNA: TGTGCCATCAGGGGACTAGCGGGACACGAGCAGTACTTC. Translation gives CAIRGLAGHEQYF.

This chain links TRBV2 with TRBJ2-1; D gene ambiguous. Trimming took 6 bases from V and 3 from J, leaving 9 bases between them. Germline V gene data show CDR1 as SNHLY and CDR2 as FYNNEI. The CDR3 is made up of 13 amino acids. The CDR3 loop reads CASSVGYYNEQFF. DNA of the CDR3: TGTGCCAGCAGCGTCGGGTACTACAATGAGCAGTTCTTC.

The CDR3 bases are TGTGCCAGCAGTTATGCGTCCGGTGGCGGGAGAGAGACCCAGTACTTC. Translating it yields CASSYASGGGRETQYF. This chain uses TRBV6-6 with TRBJ2-5; 7 bases align to TRBD2. Germline lookup yields CDR1 MNHNY and CDR2 SVGAGI (reference sequence). V trimming: 3 bases; J trimming: 4 bases; junction bases outside the gene matches: 11. The CDR3 has 16 residues.

The chain joins TRBV6-5 to TRBJ1-2; a possible D gene is TRBD1 (6 bases). V shed 6 bases and J shed 4 bases, with 15 bases lying between them. From germline, CDR1 is MNHEY and CDR2 SVGAGI. CDR3 size: 14 residues. The CDR3 loop reads CASSRGQSAYGYTF. The CDR3 bases are TGTGCCAGCAGCCGGGGACAATCGGCCTATGGCTACACCTTC.

This clone was seen a single time. This chain links TRBV9 with TRBJ1-1, with D perhaps TRBD1 (5 bases). CDR1 SGDLS and CDR2 YYNGEE come from the germline V gene. V was shortened by 0 bases and J by 10 bases, with 13 bases between the two germline ends. The CDR3 runs 13 residues. This CDR3 reads CASSVEGLGRAFF. CDR3 nucleotide sequence: TGTGCCAGCAGCGTAGAGGGCTTGGGGCGAGCTTTCTTT.

The chain employs TRBV29-1 and TRBJ1-1; 11 bases map to TRBD1. The CDR3 spans 16 residues. Germline V gene data show CDR1 as SQVTM and CDR2 as ANQGSEA. V dropped 7 bases and J dropped 4; count of bases not matched to a gene: 14. In nucleotides, the CDR3 is TGCAGCGCTAGGGGACAGGGGGGACCCTTTGGCACTGAAGCTTTCTTT. Translating it yields CSARGQGGPFGTEAFF.

This rearrangement joins TRBV27 to TRBJ2-2, with 10 positions matching TRBD2. Germline V gene lookup returns CDR1 MNHEY and CDR2 SMNVEV (reference sequence). The CDR3 totals 17 residues. The ends lost 4 bases at V and 7 bases at J; junction bases unmatched: 12. The DNA for the CDR3 is TGTGCCAGCAGTTCACTTAGAACTAGCGGGGATAGCGGGGAGCTGTTTTTT. It specifies CASSSLRTSGDSGELFF.

CDR3 coding DNA: TGTGCCAGCAGTGAAGGGACAGTCTCTGGGGCCAACGTCCTGACTTTC. This gives the protein CASSEGTVSGANVLTF. The chain carries TRBV5-4 and TRBJ2-6; 7 nucleotides align to TRBD1. This CDR3 spans 16 amino acids. Germline lookup yields CDR1 SGHNT and CDR2 YYREEE (reference sequence). J lost 0 bases, V lost 5 bases, and 5 bases had no gene match.

The genes are TRBV9 and TRBJ1-1, with 10 bases that match TRBD1. Germline V gives CDR1 SGDLS, CDR2 YYNGEE. CDR3 size: 16 residues. Trimming cost V 2 bases and J 1 base; bases outside gene matches: 5. DNA of the CDR3: TGTGCCAGCAGCGTCGAGCGGGACAGGGGGAACACTGAAGCTTTCTTT. This sequence encodes CASSVERDRGNTEAFF.

The V gene is TRBV30, the J gene TRBJ2-7, with 8 bases identical to TRBD1. Germline V gives CDR1 GTSNPN, CDR2 SVGIG (reference sequence). V shed 0 bases, J shed 5 bases, and the junction held 6 bases outside the gene matches. This CDR3 contains 14 residues. CDR3 amino acids: CAWSVQGARNEQYF. Written as DNA, the CDR3 is TGTGCCTGGAGTGTGCAGGGGGCGAGGAACGAGCAGTACTTC.

This chain connects TRBV28 to TRBJ1-4; TRBD1 matches at 7 bases. This CDR3 has 15 residues. The ends lost 5 bases at V and 5 bases at J; junction bases unmatched: 8. Germline-derived CDR1 and CDR2 are MDHEN and SYDVKM. The CDR3: CASSDWDRSNEKLFF. The DNA of the CDR3 is TGTGCCAGCAGTGACTGGGACAGATCAAATGAAAAACTGTTTTTT. Full variable domain (missing parts from reference TRBV28 and TRBJ1-4): DVKVTQSSRYLVKRTGEKVFLECVQDMDHENMFWYRQDPGLGLRLIYFSYDVKMKEKGDIPEGYSVSREKKERFSLILESASTNQTSMYLCASSDWDRSNEKLFFGSGTQLSVL.

This clone was observed a handful of times. The V call is TRBV6-5, the J call TRBJ1-2; TRBD1 is a possible D gene (5 bases). Germline CDR1 reads MNHEY; CDR2 reads SVGAGI. Trimming removed 8 bases at V and 8 bases at J, with 18 bases between. This CDR3 comprises 13 residues. In DNA form, the CDR3 reads TGTGCCAGCCTGAGGGGAAGGGAGGGCGGCTACACCTTC. It specifies CASLRGREGGYTF.

In nucleotides, the CDR3 is TGCGCCAGCAGCCAAATAGGACTAGCGGGAGCTGGGGCATACAATGAGCAGTTCTTC. It specifies CASSQIGLAGAGAYNEQFF. This sequence joins TRBV4-1 and TRBJ2-1; TRBD2 matches 13 bases. Per germline, CDR1 MGHRA and CDR2 YSYEKL. There are 19 residues in the CDR3. Germline trimming cut 2 bases from V and 4 bases from J; bases unmatched to any gene: 11.

The chain couples TRBV30 to TRBJ1-5; 12 bases align to TRBD1. This CDR3 region has 17 residues. Germline CDR1 reads GTSNPN; CDR2 reads SVGIG (reference sequence). J lost 1 base, V lost 0 bases, and 4 bases had no gene match. The CDR3 DNA sequence: TGTGCCTGGAGTGTAGGGACAGGGGGCGCGAGCAATCAGCCCCAGCATTTT. It is translated as CAWSVGTGGASNQPQHF. Together with reference TRBV30 and TRBJ1-5, the CDR3 gives the full variable domain: SQTIHQWPATLVQPVGSPLSLECTVEGTSNPNLYWYRQAAGRGLQLLFYSVGIGQISSEVPQNLSASRPQDRQFILSSKKLLLSDSGFYLCAWSVGTGGASNQPQHFGDGTRLSIL.

The V gene is TRBV19, the J gene TRBJ2-1; TRBD2 matches at 9 bases. The CDR3 is 14 amino acids. The germline V gene has CDR1 LNHDA and CDR2 SQIVND (reference sequence). With V trimmed by 7 bases and J by 4 bases, 5 bases remained unmatched. The CDR3 region is CASKVAGEYNEQFF. The DNA of the CDR3 is TGTGCCAGTAAGGTAGCGGGGGAGTACAATGAGCAGTTCTTC.

The chain has TRBV5-1 and TRBJ1-3; no reliable D call. Trimming took off 2 bases at V and 0 bases at J, with 12 bases between the two ends. CDR3 length equals 16 residues. The germline V gene encodes CDR1 SGHRS and CDR2 YFSETQ. CDR3 region: CASSFGGTSSGNTIYF. The CDR3 nucleotides read TGCGCCAGCAGCTTCGGAGGCACGAGCTCTGGAAACACCATATATTTT.

This clone has just one count. V and J are TRBV4-1 and TRBJ2-2; TRBD1 is a possible D gene (5 bases). The CDR3 spans 15 residues. The ends were cut back, 1 base at V and 4 bases at J, with 10 bases in the middle. Germline V gives CDR1 MGHRA, CDR2 YSYEKL. The CDR3 region is CASSQGGHLTGELFF. In DNA form, the CDR3 reads TGCGCCAGCAGCCAAGGTGGACACCTCACCGGGGAGCTGTTTTTT.

This clone has only a few counts. This chain joins TRBV4-1 and TRBJ2-7, with a possible D match to TRBD2 (6 bases). The germline V gene encodes CDR1 MGHRA and CDR2 YSYEKL. Trimming pared 2 bases from V and 0 bases from J, leaving 17 bases between. This CDR3 contains 17 residues. The CDR3 DNA reads TGCGCCAGCAGCCAATCTCGGATGCGGGGCAACTCCTACGAGCAGTACTTC. This codes for CASSQSRMRGNSYEQYF.

This chain links TRBV10-1 with TRBJ1-1; tentative D call: TRBD1 (5 bases). With 6 bases removed from V and 0 bases from J, the gap between germline ends came to 8 bases. There are 13 residues in the CDR3. Germline CDR1 and CDR2: WNHNN and SYGVQD (reference sequence). The CDR3 sequence is CASSGTLNTEAFF. The CDR3 bases are TGCGCCAGCAGCGGGACTTTGAACACTGAAGCTTTCTTT.

The chain links TRBV28 to TRBJ1-5; D might be TRBD1 (6 bases). V was shortened by 4 bases and J by 0 bases, with 25 bases between the two germline ends. This CDR3 region has 20 residues. The germline V gene has CDR1 MDHEN and CDR2 SYDVKM. CDR3 bases: TGTGCCAGCAGTTCCCCTGACTGGACAGTCTGGGATTATAGCAATCAGCCCCAGCATTTT. It encodes CASSSPDWTVWDYSNQPQHF.

The chain combines TRBV5-5 with TRBJ2-7, with TRBD2 matching over 7 bases. Germline assignment: CDR1 SGHKS and CDR2 YYEKEE (reference sequence). Trimming cost V 0 bases and J 4 bases; bases outside gene matches: 7. The CDR3 is 15 residues long. The CDR3 DNA sequence: TGTGCCAGCAGCTTGGTTCCTAGCGGATCTTACGAGCAGTACTTC. Its translation is CASSLVPSGSYEQYF. Using reference TRBV5-5 and TRBJ2-7 for the parts outside the CDR3, the full variable domain is DAGVTQSPTHLIKTRGQQVTLRCSPISGHKSVSWYQQVLGQGPQFIFQYYEKEERGRGNFPDRFSARQFPNYSSELNVNALLLGDSALYLCASSLVPSGSYEQYFGPGTRLTVT.

The chain couples TRBV27 to TRBJ1-2, with D possibly being TRBD1 (6 bases). The CDR3 consists of 14 residues. Germline lookup yields CDR1 MNHEY and CDR2 SMNVEV (reference sequence). V lost 6 bases and J 5 bases, leaving 16 bases between the germline ends. The CDR3 protein is CASSQTGTGYGYTF. The CDR3 nucleotides read TGTGCCAGCAGCCAAACAGGGACGGGGTATGGCTACACCTTC.

Worth noting for this clone: This same CDR3 is encoded by further DNA sequences in the sample. CDR3 bases: TGCGCCAGCAGCCAAGTCAGGGGCTACGAGCAGTACTTC. Protein product: CASSQVRGYEQYF. V gene TRBV4-1 combines with J gene TRBJ2-7; a weak D match, TRBD1 (6 bases). The CDR3 length is 13 residues. Germline V lookup: CDR1 MGHRA, CDR2 YSYEKL. The V end was cut by 1 base, the J end by 3 bases, with 7 bases between.

V usage is TRBV27 and J usage is TRBJ2-1; D is possibly TRBD1 (5 bases). The CDR3 extends over 12 amino acids. The germline V gene encodes CDR1 MNHEY and CDR2 SMNVEV (reference sequence). Trimming left V 5 bases short and J 10 bases short, with 12 bases between. The CDR3 here is CASSQGVTEQFF. CDR3 coding DNA: TGTGCCAGCAGTCAAGGGGTGACAGAGCAGTTCTTC.

The genes are TRBV21-1 and TRBJ2-1; TRBD2, as called in the table, went unchecked against the DNA. TRBV21-1 is a recognized pseudogene. The CDR3 is 22 amino acids. This chain's CDR3 is CASSKVGARDRGGTSGTDEQFF. DNA of the CDR3: TGTGCCAGCAGCAAAGTAGGGGCCCGGGACAGGGGAGGGACTAGCGGCACCGATGAGCAGTTCTTC.

This clone was observed once. The chain couples TRBV6-6 to TRBJ1-1, with a possible D match to TRBD1 (5 bases). Germline V gene sequence: CDR1 MNHNY, CDR2 SVGAGI (reference sequence). The CDR3 totals 15 residues. V was cut by 3 bases and J by 5 bases, with 16 bases left in between. The CDR3 coding sequence is TGTGCCAGCAGTTATGGAGAGGGGAGGAGGACTGAAGCTTTCTTT. Translating gives CASSYGEGRRTEAFF.

The chain has TRBV28 and TRBJ1-1; TRBD1 is a possible D gene (5 bases). The germline CDR1 and CDR2 sequences are MDHEN and SYDVKM. V lost 6 bases, J lost 4 bases, and 12 bases lay in between. The CDR3 loop spans 13 amino acids. This CDR3 is CASRVIDSTEAFF. The CDR3 coding sequence is TGTGCCAGCAGAGTAATAGACAGCACTGAAGCTTTCTTT. Full variable domain (outside the CDR3, taken from reference TRBV28 and TRBJ1-1): DVKVTQSSRYLVKRTGEKVFLECVQDMDHENMFWYRQDPGLGLRLIYFSYDVKMKEKGDIPEGYSVSREKKERFSLILESASTNQTSMYLCASRVIDSTEAFFGQGTRLTVV.

This chain connects TRBV30 to TRBJ2-7; TRBD1 might be the D (5 bases). The CDR3 has 14 amino acids. Between the trimmed V and J ends, which lost 2 bases and 6 bases, there was a span of 17 bases. Germline CDR1 and CDR2: GTSNPN and SVGIG (reference sequence). CDR3 protein: CAWSSSGSRAEQYF. The CDR3 region has the DNA TGTGCCTGGAGTTCATCAGGGTCCCGGGCCGAGCAGTACTTC. Full variable domain (outside the CDR3, taken from reference TRBV30 and TRBJ2-7): SQTIHQWPATLVQPVGSPLSLECTVEGTSNPNLYWYRQAAGRGLQLLFYSVGIGQISSEVPQNLSASRPQDRQFILSSKKLLLSDSGFYLCAWSSSGSRAEQYFGPGTRLTVT.

This chain connects TRBV7-3 to TRBJ2-1, with TRBD2 identical over 9 bases. The length of the CDR3 is 15 residues. CDR1 and CDR2 (germline): SGHTA, FQGTGA. V was pared by 5 bases and J by 5 bases, with 7 bases of the junction left unmatched. CDR3 bases: TGTGCCAGCAGCCTTTCTAGCGGGAACCACAATGAGCAGTTCTTC. Translation: CASSLSSGNHNEQFF.